This is a list of T cell receptor beta chains from one sample in a study of blood T cells in healthy people across ages. TCRdb fed the 5' RACE reads into MiXCR, producing one record per CDR3 protein. The sample lists 850,000 to 1,300,000 distinct CDR3 sequences, under 45% occurring once. Input material: blood. These receptors all come from a woman in her sixties in good health. Each CDR3 is given with its conserved first and last residue. D genes are given only for firm matches. The listing skips clone size in some rows; elsewhere it reads once, few, many or a size class.

j_call d_call clone_size v_call cdr3_nt cdr3_aa
TRBJ2-3 . . TRBV7-6 TGTGCCAGCAGCTCCCCCCCCGGACAGCTGGTGTCTACAGATACGCAGTATTTT CASSSPPGQLVSTDTQYF
TRBJ2-7 . few TRBV7-2 TGTGCCAGCACCCTCACGGACTATGGTCTTTACGAGCAGTACTTC CASTLTDYGLYEQYF
TRBJ2-5 . . TRBV10-3 TGTGCCATCAGTGGGCAGGCCGGTTCGGAGACCCAGTACTTC CAISGQAGSETQYF
TRBJ2-5 . . TRBV5-5 TGTGCCAGCAGCTCGTCTAGCGACGGCTCCCAAGAGACCCAGTACTTC CASSSSSDGSQETQYF
TRBJ1-2 TRBD1 . TRBV10-3 TGTGCCATCAGGGGTGGACAGGGGAGTGGCTACACCTTC CAIRGGQGSGYTF
TRBJ2-3 TRBD1 . TRBV11-3 TGTGCCAGCAGCTTAGGAGGGGGCCAAGCAGATACGCAGTATTTT CASSLGGGQADTQYF
TRBJ2-3 TRBD2 once TRBV20-1 TGCAGTGCTGCCGGGACTATCGACACAGATACGCAGTATTTT CSAAGTIDTDTQYF
TRBJ2-7 . . TRBV6-2/TRBV6-3 TGTGCCAGCAGTTACTGGCGGGAAGGAGGCGAGCAGTACTTC CASSYWREGGEQYF
TRBJ2-7 . . TRBV4-1 TGCGCCAGCAGCCAAGATCCAGGGACCTACGAGCAGTACTTC CASSQDPGTYEQYF
TRBJ2-1 . . TRBV29-1 TGCAGCGTTGAAGGTCCGGACTATCGAAACGCCTACAATGAGCAGTTCTTC CSVEGPDYRNAYNEQFF
TRBJ1-2 TRBD1 . TRBV4-2 TGTGCCAGCAGCCCAGGGACAGGGGCGCTCTATGGCTACACCTTC CASSPGTGALYGYTF
TRBJ2-7 . . TRBV3-1 TGTGCCTGCAGCCAAGTCGGGGCGCGCGGCGAGCAGTACTTC CACSQVGARGEQYF
TRBJ2-3 TRBD2 . TRBV25-1 TGTGCCAGCATGGGGAGACTAGCGGGAGTCACAGATACGCAGTATTTT CASMGRLAGVTDTQYF
TRBJ2-2 TRBD1 . TRBV5-1 TGCGCCAGCAGCCTGAGGACAGGGCGGGTCACCGGGGAGCTGTTTTTT CASSLRTGRVTGELFF
TRBJ2-3 . few TRBV5-1 TGCGCCAGCAGCTTGGGACAGACAAGCACAGATACGCAGTATTTT CASSLGQTSTDTQYF
TRBJ2-3 TRBD2 . TRBV2 TGTGCCAGCAGTGGGGGGACTAGCGGGACCTCAGATACGCAGTATTTT CASSGGTSGTSDTQYF
TRBJ2-7 TRBD2 few TRBV12-3/TRBV12-4 TGTGCCAGCAGTTTAATTGCTAGCGGTCCCTACGAGCAGTACTTC CASSLIASGPYEQYF
TRBJ1-1 . . TRBV6-5 TGTGCCAGCAGTTACAGGGGCGTTAGGACGAACACTGAAGCTTTCTTT CASSYRGVRTNTEAFF
TRBJ2-5 . . TRBV10-3 TGTGCCATCCAAGGGAGGTCTCAACAGACCCAGTACTTC CAIQGRSQQTQYF
TRBJ2-3 TRBD1 . TRBV3-1 TGTGCCAGCAGCTCTCGGGACAGGGGTGTCCCAGATACGCAGTATTTT CASSSRDRGVPDTQYF
TRBJ1-2 TRBD1 . TRBV2 TGTGCCAGCAGTGACGGGACAGGGTTTATATATGGCTACACCTTC CASSDGTGFIYGYTF
TRBJ2-7 TRBD2 . TRBV20-1 TGCAGTGCTTCACTAGCGGACTCCTACGAGCAGTACTTC CSASLADSYEQYF
TRBJ2-7 TRBD2 few TRBV20-1 TGCAGTGCTACCCCCGTCGCTAGCGGGGGTTACGAGCAGTACTTC CSATPVASGGYEQYF
TRBJ1-5 . few TRBV27 TGTGCCAGCAGTCAAACCTCTAGCAATCAGCCCCAGCATTTT CASSQTSSNQPQHF
TRBJ2-6 . . TRBV30 TGTGCCTGGAGTCGGTATGCCAACGTCCTGACTTTC CAWSRYANVLTF
TRBJ1-5 . few TRBV3-1 TGTGCCAGCAGCCAAGATCTGGATAGCAATCAGCCCCAGCATTTT CASSQDLDSNQPQHF
TRBJ2-1 TRBD2 . TRBV6-1 TGTGCCAGCAGTGAAGGGACTAGCGGAAGCTCCTACAATGAGCAGTTCTTC CASSEGTSGSSYNEQFF
TRBJ2-7 . few TRBV7-9 TGTGCCAGCAGCCCAAGCATCGGCGAGCAGTACTTC CASSPSIGEQYF
TRBJ2-7 . . TRBV5-1 TGCGCCAGCAGCCCCTTGGAGGGAAACTCTTACGAGCAGTACTTC CASSPLEGNSYEQYF
TRBJ2-5 . . TRBV6-1 TGTGCCGGCAGTGATGGGCAGGGAAGAGAGACCCAGTACTTC CAGSDGQGRETQYF
TRBJ1-6 TRBD1 . TRBV6-1 TGTGCCAGCAGTGAATGGGAGGGGGCGCGGGACCTCCACTTT CASSEWEGARDLHF
TRBJ1-2 TRBD1 . TRBV29-1 TGCAGCGTTGGGGACAGGTTACACTTCGATGGGGGCCTTGACTATGGCTACACCTTC CSVGDRLHFDGGLDYGYTF
TRBJ2-7 TRBD2 . TRBV5-5 TGTGCCAGCAGCTTATTAGCGGGCACCTACGAGCAGTACTTC CASSLLAGTYEQYF
TRBJ1-1 . few TRBV27 TGTGCCAGCGGCCGACAGTGGGTAGCTTTCTTT CASGRQWVAFF
TRBJ2-3 . few TRBV5-1 TGCGCCAGCAGCTTGGTCCGGCTAGGTGGGGATACGCAGTATTTT CASSLVRLGGDTQYF
TRBJ2-5 . . TRBV15 TGTGCCACCAGCAGAGAGGGCAGGGTGAGCCAAGAGACCCAGTACTTC CATSREGRVSQETQYF
TRBJ1-1 . . TRBV10-3 TGTGCCATCAGTTCGGTTACCGATATGAACACTGAAGCTTTCTTT CAISSVTDMNTEAFF
TRBJ2-7 . . TRBV11-2 TGTGCCAGCAGCTTAGATCGGGCGGACACCTACGAGCAGTACTTC CASSLDRADTYEQYF
TRBJ2-3 . . TRBV6-5 TGTGCCTGCAGTAGCGGAGTGGAAGGGGGTACGCAGTATTTT CACSSGVEGGTQYF
TRBJ2-7 . . TRBV2 TGTGCCCGCAGTCCTCGGCGGGTCTCCTACGAGCAGTACTTC CARSPRRVSYEQYF
TRBJ2-7 TRBD1 few TRBV20-1 TGCAGTGCCGGGACAGCGATGCTCTACGAGCAGTACTTC CSAGTAMLYEQYF
TRBJ2-4 . . TRBV6-2/TRBV6-3 TGTGCCAGCAGTTACGCTCGGAATTTGGCCAAAAACATTCAGTACTTC CASSYARNLAKNIQYF
TRBJ1-1 . . TRBV27 TGTGCCAGCAGTTTAGCGGAGTTCACTGGAGCTTTCTTT CASSLAEFTGAFF
TRBJ2-1 TRBD2 . TRBV6-5 TGTGCCAGCGGGAGCGGGACTAGCGGGAGCTGGCAGTTCTTC CASGSGTSGSWQFF
TRBJ2-1 . few TRBV5-1 TGCGCCAGCAGGGATAGCGGCTCCTACAATGAGCAGTTCTTC CASRDSGSYNEQFF